The clone carrying this TCR beta chain was counted between two and nine times. The target antigen is unknown. This sample is drawn from a study of T cells in Graves' hyperthyroidism and ophthalmopathy. Overall study context: The blood sample was taken at first diagnosis, before treatment began. Findings and caveats of the study: Peripheral blood also featured most of the thyroid clonotypes expanded above 0.001.

For the diagnoses, clinical symptoms, serum thyroxine and TRAb, thyroid ultrasound and orbital computed tomography were used. Fresh peripheral blood, roughly 9.8 ml of it, supplied the PBMCs. Trimming removed 3 bases from V and 3 bases from J, with 19 bases in between. Germline V CDR1 and CDR2: SGHDT, YYEEEE. The CDR3 length is 17 residues. RNA transcripts were the template for amplifying TCR beta CDR3 regions. TCR CDR3 regions were first amplified by RT-PCR with HTBI primers. TCRdb analysed the multiplex PCR reads with MiXCR anew, one entry per CDR3 protein. The data hold hundreds of thousands of distinct CDR3 sequences, with approximately 14% observed a single time.

The receptor was derived from a woman aged 18-35 years with Graves' hyperthyroidism that later progressed to Graves' ophthalmopathy. The specimen sequenced was blood. This sequence joins TRBV5-6 and TRBJ2-1, with a weak D call TRBD1 (5 bases). This CDR3 is CASSSYKQVLLYNEQFF. Here the CDR3 DNA reads TGTGCCAGCAGCTCATATAAACAGGTGCTTCTCTACAATGAGCAGTTCTTC.